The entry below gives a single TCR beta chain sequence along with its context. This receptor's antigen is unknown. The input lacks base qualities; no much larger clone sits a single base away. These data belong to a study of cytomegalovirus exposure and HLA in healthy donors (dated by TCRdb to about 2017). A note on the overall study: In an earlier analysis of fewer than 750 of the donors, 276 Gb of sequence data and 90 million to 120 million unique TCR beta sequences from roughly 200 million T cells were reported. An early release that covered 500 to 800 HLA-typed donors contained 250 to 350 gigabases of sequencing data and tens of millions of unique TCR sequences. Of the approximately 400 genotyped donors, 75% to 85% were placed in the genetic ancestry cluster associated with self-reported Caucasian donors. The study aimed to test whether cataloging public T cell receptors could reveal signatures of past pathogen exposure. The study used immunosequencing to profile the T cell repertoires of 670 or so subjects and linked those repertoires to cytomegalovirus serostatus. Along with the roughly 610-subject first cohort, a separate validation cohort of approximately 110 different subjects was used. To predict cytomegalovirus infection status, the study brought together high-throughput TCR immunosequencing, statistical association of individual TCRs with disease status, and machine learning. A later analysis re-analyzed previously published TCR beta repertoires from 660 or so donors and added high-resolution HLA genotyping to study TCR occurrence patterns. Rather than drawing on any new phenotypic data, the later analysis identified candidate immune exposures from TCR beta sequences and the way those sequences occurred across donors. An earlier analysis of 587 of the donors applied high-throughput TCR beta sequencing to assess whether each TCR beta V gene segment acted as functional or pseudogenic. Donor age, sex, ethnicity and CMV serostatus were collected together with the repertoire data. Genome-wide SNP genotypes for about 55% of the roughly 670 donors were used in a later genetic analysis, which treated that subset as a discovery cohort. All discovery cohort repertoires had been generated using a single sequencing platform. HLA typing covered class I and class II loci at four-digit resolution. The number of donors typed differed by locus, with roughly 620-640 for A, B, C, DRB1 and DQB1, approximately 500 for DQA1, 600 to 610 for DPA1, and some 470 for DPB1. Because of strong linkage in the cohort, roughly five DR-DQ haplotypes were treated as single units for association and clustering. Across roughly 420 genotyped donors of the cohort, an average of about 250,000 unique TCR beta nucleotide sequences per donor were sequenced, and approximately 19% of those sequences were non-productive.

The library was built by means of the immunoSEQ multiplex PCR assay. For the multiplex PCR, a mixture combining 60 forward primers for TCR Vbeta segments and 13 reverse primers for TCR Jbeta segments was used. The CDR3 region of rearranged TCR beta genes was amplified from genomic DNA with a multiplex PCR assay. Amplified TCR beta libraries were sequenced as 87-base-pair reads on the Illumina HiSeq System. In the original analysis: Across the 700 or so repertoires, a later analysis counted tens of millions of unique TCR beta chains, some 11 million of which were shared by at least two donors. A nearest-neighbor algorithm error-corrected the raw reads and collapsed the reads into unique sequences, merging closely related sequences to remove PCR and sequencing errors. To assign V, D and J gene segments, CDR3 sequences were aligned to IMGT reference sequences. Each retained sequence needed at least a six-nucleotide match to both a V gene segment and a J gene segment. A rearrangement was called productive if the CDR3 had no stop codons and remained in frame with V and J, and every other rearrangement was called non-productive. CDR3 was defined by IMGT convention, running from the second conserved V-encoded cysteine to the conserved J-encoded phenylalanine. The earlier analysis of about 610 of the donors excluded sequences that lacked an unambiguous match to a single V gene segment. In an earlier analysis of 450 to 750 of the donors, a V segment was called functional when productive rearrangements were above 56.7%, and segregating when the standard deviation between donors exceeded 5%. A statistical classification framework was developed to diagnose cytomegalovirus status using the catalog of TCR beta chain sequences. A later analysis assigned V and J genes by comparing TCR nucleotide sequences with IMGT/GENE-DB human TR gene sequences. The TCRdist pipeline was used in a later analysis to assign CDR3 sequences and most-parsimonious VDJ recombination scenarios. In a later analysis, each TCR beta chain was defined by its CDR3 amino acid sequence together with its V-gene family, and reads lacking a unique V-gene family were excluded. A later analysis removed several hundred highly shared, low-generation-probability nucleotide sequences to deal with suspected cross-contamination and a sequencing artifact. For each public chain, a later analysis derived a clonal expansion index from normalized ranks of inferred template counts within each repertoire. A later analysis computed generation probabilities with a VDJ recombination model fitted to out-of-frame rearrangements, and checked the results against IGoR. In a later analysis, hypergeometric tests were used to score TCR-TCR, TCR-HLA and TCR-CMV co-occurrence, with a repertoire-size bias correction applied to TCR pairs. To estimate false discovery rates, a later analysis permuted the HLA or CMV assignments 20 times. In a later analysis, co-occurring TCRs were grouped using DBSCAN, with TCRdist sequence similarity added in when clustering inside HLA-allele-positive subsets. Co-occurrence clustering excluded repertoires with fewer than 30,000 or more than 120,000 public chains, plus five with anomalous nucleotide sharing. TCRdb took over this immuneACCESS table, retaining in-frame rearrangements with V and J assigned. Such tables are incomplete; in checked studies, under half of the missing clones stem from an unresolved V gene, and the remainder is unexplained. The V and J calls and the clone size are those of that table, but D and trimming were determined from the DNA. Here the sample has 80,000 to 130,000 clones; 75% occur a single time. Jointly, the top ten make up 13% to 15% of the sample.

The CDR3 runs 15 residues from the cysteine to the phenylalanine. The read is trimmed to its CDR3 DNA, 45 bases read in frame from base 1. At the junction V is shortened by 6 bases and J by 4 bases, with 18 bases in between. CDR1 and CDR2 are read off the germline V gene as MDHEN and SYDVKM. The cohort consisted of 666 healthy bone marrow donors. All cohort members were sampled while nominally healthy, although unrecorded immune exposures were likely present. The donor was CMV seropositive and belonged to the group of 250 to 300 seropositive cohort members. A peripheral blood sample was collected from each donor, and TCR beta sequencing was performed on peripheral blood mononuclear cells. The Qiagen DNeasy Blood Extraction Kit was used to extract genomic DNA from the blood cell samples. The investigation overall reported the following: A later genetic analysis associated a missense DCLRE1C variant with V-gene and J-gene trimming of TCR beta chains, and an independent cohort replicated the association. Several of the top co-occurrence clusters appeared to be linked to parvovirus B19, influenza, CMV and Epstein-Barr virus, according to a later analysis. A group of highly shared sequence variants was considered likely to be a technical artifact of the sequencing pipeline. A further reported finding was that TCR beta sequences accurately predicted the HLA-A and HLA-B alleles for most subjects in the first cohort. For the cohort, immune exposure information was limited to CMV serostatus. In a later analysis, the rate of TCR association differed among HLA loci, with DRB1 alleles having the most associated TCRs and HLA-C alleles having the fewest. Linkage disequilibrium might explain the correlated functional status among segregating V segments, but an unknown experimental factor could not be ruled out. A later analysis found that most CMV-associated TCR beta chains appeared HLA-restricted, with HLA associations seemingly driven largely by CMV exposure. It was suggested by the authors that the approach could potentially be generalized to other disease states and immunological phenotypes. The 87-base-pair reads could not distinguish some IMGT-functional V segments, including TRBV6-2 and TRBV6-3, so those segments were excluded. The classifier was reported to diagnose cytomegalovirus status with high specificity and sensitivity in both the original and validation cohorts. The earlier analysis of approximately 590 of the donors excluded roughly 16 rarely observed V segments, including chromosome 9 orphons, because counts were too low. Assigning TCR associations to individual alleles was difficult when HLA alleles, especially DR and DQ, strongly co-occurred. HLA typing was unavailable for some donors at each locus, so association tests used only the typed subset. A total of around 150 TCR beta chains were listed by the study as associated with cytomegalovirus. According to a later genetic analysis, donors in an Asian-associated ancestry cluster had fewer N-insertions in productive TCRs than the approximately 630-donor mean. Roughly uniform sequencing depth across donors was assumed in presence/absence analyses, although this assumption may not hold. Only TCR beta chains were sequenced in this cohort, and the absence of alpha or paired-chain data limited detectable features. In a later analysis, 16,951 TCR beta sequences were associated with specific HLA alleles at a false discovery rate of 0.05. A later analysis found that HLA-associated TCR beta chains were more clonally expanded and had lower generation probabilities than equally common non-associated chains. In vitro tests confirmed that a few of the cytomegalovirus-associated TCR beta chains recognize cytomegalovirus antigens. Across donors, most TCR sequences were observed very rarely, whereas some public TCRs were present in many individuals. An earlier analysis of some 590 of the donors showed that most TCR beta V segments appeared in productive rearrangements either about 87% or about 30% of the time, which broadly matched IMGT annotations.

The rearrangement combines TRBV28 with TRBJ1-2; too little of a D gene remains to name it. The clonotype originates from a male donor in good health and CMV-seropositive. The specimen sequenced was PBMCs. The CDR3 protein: CASRLGSEPLYGYTF. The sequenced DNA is TGTGCCAGCAGACTAGGGTCGGAACCTCTCTATGGCTACACCTTC.